The rows below give T cell receptor beta chains drawn from one sample of a study of T cell therapy after organ transplantation. These receptors have no known antigen. The assay was immunoSEQ multiplex PCR, and TCRdb's table has in-frame clones only and misses some. The repertoire holds about 48,000 clones, with less than 95% as singletons. The sample here was CD8+ T cells from blood, taken before autologous CMV-specific T cell therapy. The receptors were sampled from a human patient who had received a solid organ transplant and had CMV disease. Each CDR3 is given without its conserved first and last residue.

TRBV7-2	TRBJ2-7	ASSLGLAPQGFSDEQY
TRBV2	NA	ASSGPGLAGNYEQY
TRBV6-4	TRBJ2-2	ASSDGTGDTGELF
TRBV27	TRBJ2-3	ASSLFAADTQY
TRBV13	TRBJ1-2	ASSLGAGNYGYT
TRBV11-2	TRBJ1-2	ASSQPGQGFGYT
TRBV10-2	TRBJ2-5	ASSHDSGLAGAQGETQY
TRBV19	TRBJ1-5	ASSSDNSNQPQH
TRBV6-4	TRBJ2-5	ASSEKAGGHETQY
TRBV27	TRBJ1-1	ASSPIGGIGTEAF
TRBV13	TRBJ1-1	ASSSRTDINTEAF
TRBV28	TRBJ1-2	ASSLGTVSNYGYT
TRBV2	TRBJ1-4	ASSDGDRGREKLF
TRBV6-4	TRBJ2-1	ASSEGTSSDEQF
TRBV4-3	TRBJ1-5	ASSQATNQPQH
TRBV2	TRBJ1-3	ASSPSTGTGNTIY
TRBV6-5	TRBJ1-5	ASSYTGTEDQPQH
TRBV30	TRBJ2-1	AWSLGRGPNEQF
TRBV7-6	TRBJ2-2	ASGYRPNTGELF
TRBV5-4	TRBJ2-1	ASSFSGTVAGSHNEQF
TRBV7-9	TRBJ2-7	ASSNRRQGKSPYEQY
TRBV7-9	TRBJ1-5	ASSPGGQPQH
TRBV13	TRBJ2-3	ASSFLRGSTDTQY
TRBV7-2	TRBJ2-1	ASSLGTSGGSYNEQF
TRBV21-1	TRBJ1-5	ASSKGRTASNQPQH
TRBV29-1	TRBJ2-7	SVEDGVGSRSYEQY
TRBV6-4	TRBJ2-3	ASSDSGTGGSDTQY
TRBV19	TRBJ1-5	ASSIRDRNQPQH
TRBV4-2	TRBJ1-6	ASSQGTGRQSPLH
TRBV4-2	TRBJ2-7	ASSQAGTASDEQY
TRBV6-1	TRBJ1-4	ASSEGTLGGNEKLF
TRBV15	TRBJ2-1	ATSRDYNEQF
TRBV12-5	TRBJ2-7	ASGSPPGARGGYEQY
TRBV7-9	TRBJ1-1	ASSLFDRMNTEAF
TRBV9	TRBJ1-1	ASSALDGGNTEAF
TRBV30	TRBJ2-1	AWSVVQPNEQF
TRBV6-5	TRBJ1-6	ASSTSGTPTSPLH
TRBV21-1	TRBJ2-7	ASSRAGVYEQY
TRBV6-6	TRBJ2-2	ASSYSRGGVSELF
TRBV5-6	TRBJ1-2	ASSLVPRNYGYT
TRBV4-2	TRBJ2-1	ASSQGSAYNEQF
TRBV7-9	TRBJ1-1	ASSLGISTEAF
TRBV13	TRBJ2-1	ASSLGTASTAYNEQF
TRBV6-1	TRBJ2-7	ASSVSSGRGDEQY
TRBV27	TRBJ2-1	ASSWRGGLSEQF
TRBV2	TRBJ2-2	ASRGDRGEPF
TRBV29-1	TRBJ2-7	SVEGTGLYEQY
TRBV29-1	TRBJ2-4	SVDGQGTAKNIQY
TRBV7-9	TRBJ1-2	ASSLGQGPNYGYT
TRBV9	TRBJ1-1	ASSVGAGQRYTEAF
TRBV5-1	TRBJ2-2	ASSFTSSGGTGVGELF
TRBV19	TRBJ2-1	ASSIRRNLNEQF
TRBV27	TRBJ2-1	ASSGSGISVEQF
TRBV5-1	TRBJ2-1	ASSGTWTGKSSYNEQF
TRBV10-3	TRBJ2-2	AIQVGANTGELF